This TCR beta chain was sequenced for a study of T cells after yellow fever vaccination. Notes on the study in general: Clonotypes shared by both compartments, CD4 and CD8, made up a small share. Most clones from primary vaccination resurfaced after the booster (about 95% CD4, around 89% CD8). From the bulk population, abundant clonotypes could contaminate and appear within FACS-sorted repertoires.

UMIs were added to TCR cDNA along with a universal primer site when it was made by 5'RACE template switching. One entry per CDR3 protein, called by TCRdb with MiXCR from the 5' RACE reads. The repertoire holds around 350,000 distinct CDR3 sequences, with more than 9% as singletons. This clonotype was counted ten times or more. Its target is not known. CDR3 length equals 14 residues. Germline CDR1 reads DFQATT; CDR2 reads SNEGSKA (reference sequence). V was clipped by 6 bases and J by 0 bases, with 14 bases between them. The source material was PBMCs, sampled on the day of the first yellow fever vaccination. The chain joins TRBV20-1 to TRBJ1-1, with D tentatively TRBD1 (6 bases). The sequence derives from a man younger than 35 who received the YFV17D yellow fever vaccine. CDR3 bases: TGCAGTGCAACGACAGGCCTTATGAACACTGAAGCTTTCTTT. It codes for CSATTGLMNTEAFF.